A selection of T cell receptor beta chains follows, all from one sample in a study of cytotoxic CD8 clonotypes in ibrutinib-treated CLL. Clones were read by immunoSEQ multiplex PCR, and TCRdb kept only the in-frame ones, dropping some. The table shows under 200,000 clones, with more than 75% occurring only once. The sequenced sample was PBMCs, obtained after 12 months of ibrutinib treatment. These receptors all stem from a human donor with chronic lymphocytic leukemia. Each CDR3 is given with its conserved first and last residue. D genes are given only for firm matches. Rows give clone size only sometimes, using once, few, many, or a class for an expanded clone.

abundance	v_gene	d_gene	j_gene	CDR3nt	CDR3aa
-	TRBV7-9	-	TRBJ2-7	TGTGCCAGCAGCTTCCGGGCCGCAAAGTCCGAGCAGTACTTC	CASSFRAAKSEQYF
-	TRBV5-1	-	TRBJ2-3	TGCGCCAGCAGCGCCACGGACGGCACAGATACGCAGTATTTT	CASSATDGTDTQYF
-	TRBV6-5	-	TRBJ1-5	TGTGCCAGCAGTTTGCAGGGATCCAATCAGCCCCAGCATTTT	CASSLQGSNQPQHF
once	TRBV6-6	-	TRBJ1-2	TGTGCCAGCAGTTACTCGCCAGGGATCTATGGCTACACCTTC	CASSYSPGIYGYTF
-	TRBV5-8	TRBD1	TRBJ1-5	TGTGCCAGCAGCTTCGCAGGGACAGGCAATCAGCCCCAGCATTTT	CASSFAGTGNQPQHF
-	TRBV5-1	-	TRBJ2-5	TGCGCCAGCAGCTTGGAGTGGGGGCAAGAGACCCAGTACTTC	CASSLEWGQETQYF
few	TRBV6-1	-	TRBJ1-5	TGTGCCAGCAGTGAAGCGTCAGGGAGGAGCAATCAGCCCCAGCATTTT	CASSEASGRSNQPQHF
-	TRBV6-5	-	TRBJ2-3	TGTGCCAGCAGGCGACAAGATACGCAGTATTTT	CASRRQDTQYF
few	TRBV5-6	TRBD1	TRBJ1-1	TGTGCCAGCAGCTTGGTCCGACAGGGGAACGTGAACACTGAAGCTTTCTTT	CASSLVRQGNVNTEAFF
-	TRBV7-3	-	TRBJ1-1	TGTGCCAGCAGCTTCAGGGAGGCCACTGAAGCTTTCTTT	CASSFREATEAFF
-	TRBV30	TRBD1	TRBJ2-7	TGTGCCTGGAGTGCCGTGACAGGGCGTTTTTCCCACGAGCAGTACTTC	CAWSAVTGRFSHEQYF